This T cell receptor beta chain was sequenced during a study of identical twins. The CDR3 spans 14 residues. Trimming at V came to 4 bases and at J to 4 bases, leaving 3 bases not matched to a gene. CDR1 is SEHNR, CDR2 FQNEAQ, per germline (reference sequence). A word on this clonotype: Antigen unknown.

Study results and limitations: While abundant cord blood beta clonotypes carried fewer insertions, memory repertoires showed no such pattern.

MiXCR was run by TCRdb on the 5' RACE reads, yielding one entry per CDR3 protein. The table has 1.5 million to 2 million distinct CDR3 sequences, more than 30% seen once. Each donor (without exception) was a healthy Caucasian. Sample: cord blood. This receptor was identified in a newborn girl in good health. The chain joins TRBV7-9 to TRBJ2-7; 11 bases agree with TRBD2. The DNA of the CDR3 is TGTGCCAGCAGCTCTAGCGGGAGGAAGTACGAGCAGTACTTC. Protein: CASSSSGRKYEQYF.